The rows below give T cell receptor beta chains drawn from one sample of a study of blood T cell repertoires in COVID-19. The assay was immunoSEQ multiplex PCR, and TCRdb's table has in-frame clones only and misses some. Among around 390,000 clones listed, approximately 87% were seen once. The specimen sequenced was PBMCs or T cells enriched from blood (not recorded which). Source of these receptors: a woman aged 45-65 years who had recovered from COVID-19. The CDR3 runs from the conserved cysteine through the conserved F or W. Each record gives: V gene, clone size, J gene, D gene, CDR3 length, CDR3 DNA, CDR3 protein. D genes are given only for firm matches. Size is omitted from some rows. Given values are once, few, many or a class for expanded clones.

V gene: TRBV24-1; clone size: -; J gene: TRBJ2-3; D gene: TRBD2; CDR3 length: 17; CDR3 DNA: TGTGCCACCAGTGATACGGGGAGCGGGGGTAGGTCAGATACGCAGTATTTT; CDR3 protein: CATSDTGSGGRSDTQYF
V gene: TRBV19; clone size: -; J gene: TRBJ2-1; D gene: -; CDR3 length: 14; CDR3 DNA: TGTGCCACCTTAAAGACAGGCTCCTACAATGAGCAGTTCTTC; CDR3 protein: CATLKTGSYNEQFF
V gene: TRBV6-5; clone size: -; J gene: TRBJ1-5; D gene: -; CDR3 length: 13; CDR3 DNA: TGTGCCAGCAGTTCCCGGGAGAATCAGCCCCAGCATTTT; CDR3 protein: CASSSRENQPQHF
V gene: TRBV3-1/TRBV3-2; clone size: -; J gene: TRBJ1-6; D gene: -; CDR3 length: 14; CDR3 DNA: TGTGCCAGCAGCTTGACAGTCAGTAATTCACCCCTCCACTTT; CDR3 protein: CASSLTVSNSPLHF
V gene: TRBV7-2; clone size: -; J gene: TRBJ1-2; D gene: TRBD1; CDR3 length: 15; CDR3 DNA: TGTGCCAGCAGCACGAGCCGGGACAGGGCCCAGGGCTACACCTTC; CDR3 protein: CASSTSRDRAQGYTF
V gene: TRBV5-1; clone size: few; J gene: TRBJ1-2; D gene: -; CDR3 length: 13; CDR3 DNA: TGCGCCAGCAGGACGACAGCTAACTATGGCTACACCTTC; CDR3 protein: CASRTTANYGYTF
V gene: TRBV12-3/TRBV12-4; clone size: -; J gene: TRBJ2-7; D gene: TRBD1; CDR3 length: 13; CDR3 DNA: TGTGCCAGCAGACAGGGGTTACGCTACGAGCAGTACTTC; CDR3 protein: CASRQGLRYEQYF
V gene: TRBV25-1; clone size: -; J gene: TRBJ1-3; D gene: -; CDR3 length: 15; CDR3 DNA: TGTGCCAGCAGTGGTCACGGGAGCTCTGGAAACACCATATATTTT; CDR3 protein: CASSGHGSSGNTIYF
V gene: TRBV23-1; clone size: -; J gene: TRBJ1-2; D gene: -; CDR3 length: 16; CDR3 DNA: TGCGCCAGCAGTCAATCAGTCCGGGGTCTAGACTATGGCTACACCTTC; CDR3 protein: CASSQSVRGLDYGYTF
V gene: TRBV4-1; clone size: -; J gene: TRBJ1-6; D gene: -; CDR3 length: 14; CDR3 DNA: TGCGCCAGCAGGCGTCCGGGACAAAATTCACCCCTCCACTTT; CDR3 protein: CASRRPGQNSPLHF
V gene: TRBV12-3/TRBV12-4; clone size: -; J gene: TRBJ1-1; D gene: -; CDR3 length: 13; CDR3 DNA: TGTGCCAGCAGTTTCCAGGAGGACACTGAAGCTTTCTTT; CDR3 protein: CASSFQEDTEAFF
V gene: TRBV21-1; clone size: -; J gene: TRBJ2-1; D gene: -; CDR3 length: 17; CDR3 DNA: TGTGCCAGCAGCACAAGAGCCCGGGACAGGGGGCTGGCTGAGCAGTTCTTC; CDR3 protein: CASSTRARDRGLAEQFF
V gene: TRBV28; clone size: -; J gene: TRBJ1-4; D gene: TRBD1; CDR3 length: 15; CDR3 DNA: TGTGCCAGCACTCTGGCGGGACAGGGCAATGAAAAACTGTTTTTT; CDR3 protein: CASTLAGQGNEKLFF
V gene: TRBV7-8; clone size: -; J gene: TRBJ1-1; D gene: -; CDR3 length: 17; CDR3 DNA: TGTGCCAGCAGCTTAATCACCAGGGGAAGCAAACGCACTGAAGCTTTCTTT; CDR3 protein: CASSLITRGSKRTEAFF
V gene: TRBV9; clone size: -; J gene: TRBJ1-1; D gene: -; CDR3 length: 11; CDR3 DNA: TGTGCCAGCACCGCGGTCCAGGAAGCTTTCTTT; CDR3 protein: CASTAVQEAFF
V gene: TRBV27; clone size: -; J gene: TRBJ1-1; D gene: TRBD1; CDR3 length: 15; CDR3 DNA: TGTGCCAGCAGTGGACCGACAGGGAAGAACACTGAAGCTTTCTTT; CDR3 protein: CASSGPTGKNTEAFF
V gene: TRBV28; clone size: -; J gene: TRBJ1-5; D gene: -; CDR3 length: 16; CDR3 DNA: TGTGCCAGCAGACCTGGGGGGGCTTTAGGCAATCAGCCCCAGCATTTT; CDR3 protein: CASRPGGALGNQPQHF
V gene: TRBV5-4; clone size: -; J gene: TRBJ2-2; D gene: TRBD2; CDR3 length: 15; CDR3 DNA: TGTGCCAGCAGCCCTGGGACTAGCGGTACAGGGGAGCTGTTTTTT; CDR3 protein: CASSPGTSGTGELFF
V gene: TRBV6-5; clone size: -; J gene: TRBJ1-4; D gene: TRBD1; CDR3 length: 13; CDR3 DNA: TGTGCCAGCAGTAAACAGGGGAGTGAAAAACTGTTTTTT; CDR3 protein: CASSKQGSEKLFF
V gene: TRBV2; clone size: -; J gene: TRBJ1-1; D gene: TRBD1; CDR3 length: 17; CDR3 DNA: TGTGCCAGCACCAAGGGACAGGGTCGAATTATGAACACTGAAGCTTTCTTT; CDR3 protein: CASTKGQGRIMNTEAFF
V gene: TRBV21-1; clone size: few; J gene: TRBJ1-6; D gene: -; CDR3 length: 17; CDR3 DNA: TGTGCCAGCAGCAAAAGGACTCCTTACTCCTATAATTCACCCCTCCACTTT; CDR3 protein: CASSKRTPYSYNSPLHF
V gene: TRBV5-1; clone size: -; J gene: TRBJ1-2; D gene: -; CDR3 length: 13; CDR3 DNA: TGCGCCAGCAGCTTGTCAGGAAACTATGGCTACACCTTC; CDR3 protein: CASSLSGNYGYTF
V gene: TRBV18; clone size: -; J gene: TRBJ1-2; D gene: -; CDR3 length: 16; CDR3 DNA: TGTGCCAGCTCACCTTGGCAGGGGCGGACTAACTATGGCTACACCTTC; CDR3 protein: CASSPWQGRTNYGYTF
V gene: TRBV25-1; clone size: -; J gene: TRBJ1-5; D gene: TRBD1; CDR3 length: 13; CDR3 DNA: TGTGCCAGCAGGGGGACAGGCGATCAGCCCCAGCATTTT; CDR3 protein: CASRGTGDQPQHF
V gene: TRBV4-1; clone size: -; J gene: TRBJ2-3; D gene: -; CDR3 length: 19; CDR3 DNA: TGCGCCAGCAGCCAAGAAATTGGGCGGGGGCGAGCTTTCACAGATACGCAGTATTTT; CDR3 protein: CASSQEIGRGRAFTDTQYF
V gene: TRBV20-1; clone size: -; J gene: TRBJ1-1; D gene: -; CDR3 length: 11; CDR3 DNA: TGCAGTGCTAGAGAGCGATGGGAAGCTTTCTTT; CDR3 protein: CSARERWEAFF
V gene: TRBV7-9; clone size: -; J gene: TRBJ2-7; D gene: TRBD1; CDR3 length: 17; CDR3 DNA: TGTGCCAGCAGCGACTTTTATAACCGGGACAGGGCCTACGAGCAGTACTTC; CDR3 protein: CASSDFYNRDRAYEQYF
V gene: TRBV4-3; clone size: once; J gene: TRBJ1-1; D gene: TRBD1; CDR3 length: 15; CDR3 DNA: TGCGCCAGCAGCCCCAACAGGGGGCAAGGGACTGAAGCTTTCTTT; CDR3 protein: CASSPNRGQGTEAFF
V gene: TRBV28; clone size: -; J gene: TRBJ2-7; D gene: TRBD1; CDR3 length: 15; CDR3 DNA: TGTGCCAGCACCCCTGGGGACAGGGGTTCCAACGAGCAGTACTTC; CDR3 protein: CASTPGDRGSNEQYF
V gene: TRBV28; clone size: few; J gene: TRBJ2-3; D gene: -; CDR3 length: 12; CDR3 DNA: TGTGCCAGCAGTCAAAGCACAGATACGCAGTATTTT; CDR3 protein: CASSQSTDTQYF
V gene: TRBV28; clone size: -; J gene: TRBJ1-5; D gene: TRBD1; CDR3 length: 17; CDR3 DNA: TGTGCCAGCAGTTATACAGGGGGCAGTCCAGGCAATCAGCCCCAGCATTTT; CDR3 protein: CASSYTGGSPGNQPQHF
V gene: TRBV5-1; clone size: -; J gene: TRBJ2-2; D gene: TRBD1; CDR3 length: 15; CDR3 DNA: TGCGCCAGCAGCTTGGACAGGGGTGGGGCCGGGGAGCTGTTTTTT; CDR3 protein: CASSLDRGGAGELFF
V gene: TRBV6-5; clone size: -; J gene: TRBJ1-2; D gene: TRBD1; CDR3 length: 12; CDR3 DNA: TGTGCCAGCAGCAACGCTGACAGGGCGAACACCTTC; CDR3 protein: CASSNADRANTF
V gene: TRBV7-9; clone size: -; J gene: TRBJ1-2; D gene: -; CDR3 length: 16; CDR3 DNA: TGTGCCAGCAGCTTAGAGGCGTGGGGAGCTAACGGTGGCTACACCTTC; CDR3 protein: CASSLEAWGANGGYTF
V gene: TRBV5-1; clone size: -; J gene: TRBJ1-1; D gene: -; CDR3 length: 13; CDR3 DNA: TGCGCCAGCAGCTTGGAACGATCAGTTGAAGCTTTCTTT; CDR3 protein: CASSLERSVEAFF
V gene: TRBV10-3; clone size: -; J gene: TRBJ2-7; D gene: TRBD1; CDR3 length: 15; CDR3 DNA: TGTGCCATCAGTGCCCCTACAGGGGGAATGGACGAGCAGTACTTC; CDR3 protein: CAISAPTGGMDEQYF
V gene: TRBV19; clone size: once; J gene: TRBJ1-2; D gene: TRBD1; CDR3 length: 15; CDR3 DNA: TGTGCCAGTAGTATAGGAGGGACAGAAGTCTATGGCTACACCTTC; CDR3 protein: CASSIGGTEVYGYTF
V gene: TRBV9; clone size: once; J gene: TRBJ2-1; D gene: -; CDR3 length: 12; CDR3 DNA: TGTGCCAGCAGCCCCGACTGGAACGAGCAGTTCTTC; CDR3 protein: CASSPDWNEQFF
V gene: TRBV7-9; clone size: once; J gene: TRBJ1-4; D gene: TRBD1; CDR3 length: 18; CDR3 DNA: TGTGCCAGCAGCCAGACTACAGGGGGAAAGGGATTTAGTGAAAAACTGTTTTTT; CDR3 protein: CASSQTTGGKGFSEKLFF
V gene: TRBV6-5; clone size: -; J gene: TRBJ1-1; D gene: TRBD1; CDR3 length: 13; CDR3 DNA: TGTGCCAGCAGTTACGACAGGGACACTGAAGCTTTCTTT; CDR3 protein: CASSYDRDTEAFF
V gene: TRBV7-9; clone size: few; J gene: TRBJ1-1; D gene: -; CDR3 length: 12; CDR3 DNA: TGTGCCAGCAGTTTCCAGGGATTTGAAGCTTTCTTT; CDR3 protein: CASSFQGFEAFF
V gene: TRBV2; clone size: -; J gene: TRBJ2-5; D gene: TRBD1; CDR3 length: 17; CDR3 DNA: TGTGCCAGCAGTCGACCGACAGGGGGCGGTGAACCAAAGACCCAGTACTTC; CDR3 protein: CASSRPTGGGEPKTQYF
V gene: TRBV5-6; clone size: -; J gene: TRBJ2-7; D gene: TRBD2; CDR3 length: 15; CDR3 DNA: TGTGCCAGCAGCCACCCGGGCCTGGGAGGGGACGAGCAGTACTTC; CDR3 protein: CASSHPGLGGDEQYF
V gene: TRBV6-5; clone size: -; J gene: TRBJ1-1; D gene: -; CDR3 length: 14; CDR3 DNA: TGTGCCAGCAGTTATGGTCAGGGGACCACTGAAGCTTTCTTT; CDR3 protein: CASSYGQGTTEAFF
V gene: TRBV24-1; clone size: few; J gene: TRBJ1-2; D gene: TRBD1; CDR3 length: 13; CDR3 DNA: TGTGCCACCAGCAAAACAGGGGGCGAAGGCTACACCTTC; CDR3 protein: CATSKTGGEGYTF
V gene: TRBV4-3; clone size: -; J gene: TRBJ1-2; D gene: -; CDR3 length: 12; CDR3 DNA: TGCGCCAGCAGCCACAGGGGCTATGGCTACACCTTC; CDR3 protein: CASSHRGYGYTF
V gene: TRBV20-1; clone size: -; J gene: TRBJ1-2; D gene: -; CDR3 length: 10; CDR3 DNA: TGCAGTGCTGGCCACTATGGCTACACCTTC; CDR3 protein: CSAGHYGYTF
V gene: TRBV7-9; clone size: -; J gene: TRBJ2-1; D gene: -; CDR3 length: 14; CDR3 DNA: TGTGCCAGCAGCCCCACAGGGCTGCACAATGAGCAGTTCTTC; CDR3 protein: CASSPTGLHNEQFF
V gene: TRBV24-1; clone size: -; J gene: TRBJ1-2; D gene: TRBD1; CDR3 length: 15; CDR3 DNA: TGTGCCACCAGTGCGGGACAGGGCCTAAACTATGGCTACACCTTC; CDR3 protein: CATSAGQGLNYGYTF
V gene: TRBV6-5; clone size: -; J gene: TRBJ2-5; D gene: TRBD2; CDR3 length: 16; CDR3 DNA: TGTGCCAGCAGTTACTCCCGACTAGCGGGGGAAGAGACCCAGTACTTC; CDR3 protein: CASSYSRLAGEETQYF
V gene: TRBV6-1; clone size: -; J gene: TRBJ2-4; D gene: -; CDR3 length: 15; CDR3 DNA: TGTGCCAGCAGTGAAGCGTGGCCCGCGGGAAACATTCAGTACTTC; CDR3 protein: CASSEAWPAGNIQYF
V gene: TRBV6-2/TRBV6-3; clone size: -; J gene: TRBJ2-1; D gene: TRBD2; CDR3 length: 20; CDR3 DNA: TGTGCCAGCAGTTTCCTACTAGCGGGCCTTCCTTTTAGCTCCTACAATGAGCAGTTCTTC; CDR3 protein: CASSFLLAGLPFSSYNEQFF
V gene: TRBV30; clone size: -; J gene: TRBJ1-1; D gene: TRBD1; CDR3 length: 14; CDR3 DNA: TGTGCCTGGAGTAAAGACAGGGAGGCCCCTGAAGCTTTCTTT; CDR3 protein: CAWSKDREAPEAFF
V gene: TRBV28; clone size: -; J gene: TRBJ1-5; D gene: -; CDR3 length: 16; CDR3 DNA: TGTGCCAGCAGCCCCCCGCGGGTATTTTCCGATCAGCCCCAGCATTTT; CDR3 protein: CASSPPRVFSDQPQHF